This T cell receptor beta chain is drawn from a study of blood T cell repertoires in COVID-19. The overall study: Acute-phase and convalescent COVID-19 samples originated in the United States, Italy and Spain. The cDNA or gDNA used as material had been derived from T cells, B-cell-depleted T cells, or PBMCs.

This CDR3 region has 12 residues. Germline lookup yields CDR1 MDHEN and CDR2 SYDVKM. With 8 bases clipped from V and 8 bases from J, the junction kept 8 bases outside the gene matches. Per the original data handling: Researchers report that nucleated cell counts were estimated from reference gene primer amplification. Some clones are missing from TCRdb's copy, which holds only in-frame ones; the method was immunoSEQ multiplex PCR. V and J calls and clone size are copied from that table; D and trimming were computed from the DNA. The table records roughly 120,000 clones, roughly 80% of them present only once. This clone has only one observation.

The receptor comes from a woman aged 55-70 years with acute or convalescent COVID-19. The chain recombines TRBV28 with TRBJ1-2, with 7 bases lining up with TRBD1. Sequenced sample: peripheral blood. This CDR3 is CASRQGQGGYTF. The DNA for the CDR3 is TGTGCCAGCCGACAGGGCCAGGGGGGCTACACCTTC.